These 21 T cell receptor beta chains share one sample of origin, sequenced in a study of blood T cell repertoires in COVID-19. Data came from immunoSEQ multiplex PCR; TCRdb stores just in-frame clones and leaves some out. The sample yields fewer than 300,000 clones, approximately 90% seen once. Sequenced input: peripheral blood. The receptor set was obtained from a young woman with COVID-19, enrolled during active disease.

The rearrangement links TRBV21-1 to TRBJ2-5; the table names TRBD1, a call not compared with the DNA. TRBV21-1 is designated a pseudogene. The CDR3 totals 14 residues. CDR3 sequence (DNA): TGTGCCAGCAGCACTCGTCAGGGTAACGAGACCCAGTACTTC. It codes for CASSTRQGNETQYF.

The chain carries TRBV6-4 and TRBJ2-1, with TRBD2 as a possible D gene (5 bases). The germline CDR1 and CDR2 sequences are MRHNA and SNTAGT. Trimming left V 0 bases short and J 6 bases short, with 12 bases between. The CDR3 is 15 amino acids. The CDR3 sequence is CASSDSRREANEQFF. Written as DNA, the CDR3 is TGTGCCAGCAGTGACTCGAGACGGGAAGCCAATGAGCAGTTCTTC.

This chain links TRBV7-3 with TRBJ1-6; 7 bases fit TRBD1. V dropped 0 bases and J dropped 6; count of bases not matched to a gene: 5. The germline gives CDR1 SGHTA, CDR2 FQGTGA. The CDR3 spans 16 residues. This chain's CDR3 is CASSLTGDSFNSPLHF. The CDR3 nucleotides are TGTGCCAGCAGCTTAACGGGGGACAGTTTTAATTCACCCCTCCACTTT.

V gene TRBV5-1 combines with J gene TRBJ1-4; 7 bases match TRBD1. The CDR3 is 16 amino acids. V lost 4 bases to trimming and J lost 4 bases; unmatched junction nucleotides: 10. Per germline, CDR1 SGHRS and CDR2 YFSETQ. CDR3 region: CASSPDRARVNEKLFF. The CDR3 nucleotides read TGCGCCAGCAGCCCCGACAGGGCCCGGGTTAATGAAAAACTGTTTTTT. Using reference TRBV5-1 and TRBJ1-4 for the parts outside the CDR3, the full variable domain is KAGVTQTPRYLIKTRGQQVTLSCSPISGHRSVSWYQQTPGQGLQFLFEYFSETQRNKGNFPGRFSGRQFSNSRSEMNVSTLELGDSALYLCASSPDRARVNEKLFFGSGTQLSVL.

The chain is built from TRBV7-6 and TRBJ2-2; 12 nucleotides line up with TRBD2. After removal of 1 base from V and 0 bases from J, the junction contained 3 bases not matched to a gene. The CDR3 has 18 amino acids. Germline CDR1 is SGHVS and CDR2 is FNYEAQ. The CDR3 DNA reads TGTGCCAGCAGCTTAGTCGCTAGCGGGAGGGCGAACACCGGGGAGCTGTTTTTT. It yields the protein CASSLVASGRANTGELFF.

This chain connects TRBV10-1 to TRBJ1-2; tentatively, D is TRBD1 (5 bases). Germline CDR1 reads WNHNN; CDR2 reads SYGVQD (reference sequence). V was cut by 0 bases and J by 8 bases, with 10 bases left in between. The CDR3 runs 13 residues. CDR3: CASSESQGKGYTF. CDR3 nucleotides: TGCGCCAGCAGTGAGTCGCAGGGTAAAGGCTACACCTTC.

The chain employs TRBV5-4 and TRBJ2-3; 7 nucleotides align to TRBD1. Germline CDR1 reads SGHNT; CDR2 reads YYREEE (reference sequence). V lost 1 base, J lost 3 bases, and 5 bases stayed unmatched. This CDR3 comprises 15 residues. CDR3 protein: CASSLTGAETDTQYF. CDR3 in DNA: TGTGCCAGCAGCTTGACAGGGGCTGAAACAGATACGCAGTATTTT.

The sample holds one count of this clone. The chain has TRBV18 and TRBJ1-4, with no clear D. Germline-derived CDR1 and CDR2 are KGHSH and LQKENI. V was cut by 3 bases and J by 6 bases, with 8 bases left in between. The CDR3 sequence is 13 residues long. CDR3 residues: CASSPFGDEKLFF. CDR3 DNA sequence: TGTGCCAGCTCACCTTTCGGAGATGAAAAACTGTTTTTT.

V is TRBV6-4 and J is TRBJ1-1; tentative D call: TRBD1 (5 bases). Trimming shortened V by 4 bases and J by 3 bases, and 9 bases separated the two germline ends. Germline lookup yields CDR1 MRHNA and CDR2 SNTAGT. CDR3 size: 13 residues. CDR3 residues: CASSVGEHTEAFF. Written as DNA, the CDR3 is TGTGCCAGCAGTGTAGGGGAACACACTGAAGCTTTCTTT.

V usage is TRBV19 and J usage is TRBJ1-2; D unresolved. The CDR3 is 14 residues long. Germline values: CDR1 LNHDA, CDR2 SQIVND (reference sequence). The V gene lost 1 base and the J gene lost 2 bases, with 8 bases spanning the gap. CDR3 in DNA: TGTGCCAGTAGTATAGCTCAGGAAAACTATGGCTACACCTTC. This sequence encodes CASSIAQENYGYTF.

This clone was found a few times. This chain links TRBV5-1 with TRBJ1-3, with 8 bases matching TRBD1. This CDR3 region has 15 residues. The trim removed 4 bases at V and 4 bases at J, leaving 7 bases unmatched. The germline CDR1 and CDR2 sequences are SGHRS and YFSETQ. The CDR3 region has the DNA TGCGCCAGCAGCCCGACAGGGGCTATCGGAAACACCATATATTTT. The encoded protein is CASSPTGAIGNTIYF.

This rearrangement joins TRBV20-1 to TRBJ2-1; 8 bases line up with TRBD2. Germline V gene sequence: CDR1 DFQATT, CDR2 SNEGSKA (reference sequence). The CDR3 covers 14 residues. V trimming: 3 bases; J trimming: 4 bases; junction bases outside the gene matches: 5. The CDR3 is CSASSREGYNEQFF. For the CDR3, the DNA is TGCAGTGCTAGTAGCCGGGAGGGGTACAATGAGCAGTTCTTC.

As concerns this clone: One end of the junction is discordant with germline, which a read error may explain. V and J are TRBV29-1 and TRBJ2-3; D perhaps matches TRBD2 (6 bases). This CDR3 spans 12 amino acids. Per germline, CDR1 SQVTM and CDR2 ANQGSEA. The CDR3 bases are TGCAGCGTTGAAGAAGTGGGAGGAAGGCGGGATTTT. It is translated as CSVEEVGGRRDF.

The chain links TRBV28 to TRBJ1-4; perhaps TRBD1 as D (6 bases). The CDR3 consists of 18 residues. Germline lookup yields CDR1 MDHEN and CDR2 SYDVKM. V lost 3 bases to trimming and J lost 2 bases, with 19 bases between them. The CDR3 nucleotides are TGTGCCAGCAGTTTTGGTGTAGGGGGAGTAGGGACTAATGAAAAACTGTTTTTT. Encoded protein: CASSFGVGGVGTNEKLFF.

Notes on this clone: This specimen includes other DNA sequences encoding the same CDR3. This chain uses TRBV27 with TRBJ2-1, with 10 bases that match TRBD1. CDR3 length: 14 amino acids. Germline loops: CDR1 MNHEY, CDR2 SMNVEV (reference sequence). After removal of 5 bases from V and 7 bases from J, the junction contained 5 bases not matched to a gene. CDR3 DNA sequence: TGTGCCAGCAGTGACAGGGGGCGCGGGAATGAGCAGTTCTTC. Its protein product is CASSDRGRGNEQFF.

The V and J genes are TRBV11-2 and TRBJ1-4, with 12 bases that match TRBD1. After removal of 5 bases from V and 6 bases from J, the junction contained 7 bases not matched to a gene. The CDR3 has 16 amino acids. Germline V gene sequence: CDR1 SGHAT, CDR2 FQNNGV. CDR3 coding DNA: TGTGCCAGCAGCATACCAGGGACAGGGGGCGATGAAAAACTGTTTTTT. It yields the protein CASSIPGTGGDEKLFF.

This CDR3 is CASSLYSGQGNQPQHF. CDR3 DNA sequence: TGTGCCAGCAGTTTATACTCAGGGCAGGGCAATCAGCCCCAGCATTTT. The rearrangement joins TRBV28 to TRBJ1-5, with a possible D match to TRBD1 (5 bases). Deletions cut 1 base from V and 2 bases from J, with 12 bases between. The CDR3 spans 16 residues. The germline gives CDR1 MDHEN, CDR2 SYDVKM.

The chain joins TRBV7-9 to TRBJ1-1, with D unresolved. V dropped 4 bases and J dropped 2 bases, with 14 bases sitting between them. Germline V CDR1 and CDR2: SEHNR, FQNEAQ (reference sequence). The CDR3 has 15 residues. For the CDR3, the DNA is TGTGCCAGCAGCTCCGGAGATGAAGCAAACACTGAAGCTTTCTTT. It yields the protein CASSSGDEANTEAFF.

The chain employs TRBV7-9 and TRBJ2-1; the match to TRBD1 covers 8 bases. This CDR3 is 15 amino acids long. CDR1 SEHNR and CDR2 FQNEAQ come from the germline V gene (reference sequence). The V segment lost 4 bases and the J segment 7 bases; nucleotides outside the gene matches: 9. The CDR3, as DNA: TGTGCCAGCAGCTCAGGGGGGACAGGCGCAAATGAGCAGTTCTTC. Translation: CASSSGGTGANEQFF. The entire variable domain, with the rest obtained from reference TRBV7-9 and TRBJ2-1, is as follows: DTGVSQNPRHKITKRGQNVTFRCDPISEHNRLYWYRQTLGQGPEFLTYFQNEAQLEKSRLLSDRFSAERPKGSFSTLEIQRTEQGDSAMYLCASSSGGTGANEQFFGPGTRLTVL.

CDR3 nucleotide sequence: TGTGCCAGCAGCTTAGCGGACAGGGGGTGGTACAATGAGCAGTTCTTC. Its protein is CASSLADRGWYNEQFF. The V and J genes are TRBV11-3 and TRBJ2-1; 10 bases are shared with TRBD1. Germline V gene lookup returns CDR1 SGHNT and CDR2 YENEEA. The length of the CDR3 is 16 residues. J lost 4 bases, V lost 1 base, and 4 bases had no gene match.

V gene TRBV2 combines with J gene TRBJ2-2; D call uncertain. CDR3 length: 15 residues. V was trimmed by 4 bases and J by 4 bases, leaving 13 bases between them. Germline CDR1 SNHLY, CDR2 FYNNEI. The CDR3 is CASSAQVTVTGELFF. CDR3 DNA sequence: TGTGCCAGCAGTGCACAAGTAACAGTCACCGGGGAGCTGTTTTTT.